The 27 T cell receptor beta chains below all came from one sample that was sequenced in a study of blood T cell repertoires in COVID-19. Profiling relied on immunoSEQ multiplex PCR, and the TCRdb table lists in-frame clones only, not all of them. The sample records around 180,000 clones, approximately 85% being singletons. Sequencing used peripheral blood. All receptors come from an elderly man with COVID-19, enrolled during active disease.

This clone has a single count. The chain links TRBV7-3 to TRBJ1-1; the D gene is possibly TRBD1 (5 bases). Per the germline V gene, CDR1 is SGHTA and CDR2 is FQGTGA. The ends were cut back, 1 base at V and 5 bases at J, with 8 bases in the middle. This CDR3 has 13 amino acids. The CDR3 loop reads CASSLKGATEAFF. CDR3 nucleotides: TGTGCCAGCAGCTTAAAAGGGGCGACTGAAGCTTTCTTT.

V is TRBV28 and J is TRBJ1-2; the match to TRBD1 covers 7 bases. The CDR3 is 13 amino acids. The junction had 8 bases not matched to a gene; V was cut back by 5 bases and J by 8 bases. From germline, CDR1 is MDHEN and CDR2 SYDVKM. The CDR3 sequence is CASSQGTVLGYTF. The CDR3 DNA reads as TGTGCCAGCAGTCAAGGGACAGTTTTGGGCTACACCTTC.

Note on this clone: The junction departs from germline at one end; a sequencing error may be responsible. The chain recombines TRBV20-1 with TRBJ1-3; D unresolved. CDR1 and CDR2 from the germline V gene are DFQATT and SNEGSKA (reference sequence). This CDR3 region has 10 residues. CDR3 DNA sequence: TGCAGTGCTAGTGGAGACACCATATATTTT. Protein: CSASGDTIYF.

The chain recombines TRBV19 with TRBJ2-2; TRBD1 is a possible D gene (6 bases). V lost 3 bases and J lost 8, with 16 bases in between. The CDR3 is 15 amino acids. The germline V gene encodes CDR1 LNHDA and CDR2 SQIVND (reference sequence). CDR3 protein: CASSMGTGRGGELFF. As DNA, the CDR3 is TGTGCCAGTAGTATGGGAACAGGGAGAGGGGGGGAGCTGTTTTTT.

The rearrangement uses TRBV12-5 and TRBJ1-4, with D perhaps matching TRBD1 (5 bases). V gave up 2 bases and J gave up 6 bases, with 10 bases separating them. The CDR3 sequence is 14 residues long. Germline assignment: CDR1 LGHNT and CDR2 FRNRAP. The CDR3 loop is CASGLPPRDEKLFF. The DNA of the CDR3 is TGTGCTAGTGGTTTGCCTCCCAGGGATGAAAAACTGTTTTTT. The full variable domain, completed using reference TRBV12-5 and TRBJ1-4, is DARVTQTPRHKVTEMGQEVTMRCQPILGHNTVFWYRQTMMQGLELLAYFRNRAPLDDSGMPKDRFSAEMPDATLATLKIQPSEPRDSAVYFCASGLPPRDEKLFFGSGTQLSVL.

The chain has TRBV28 and TRBJ1-2; TRBD1 matches at 9 bases. Germline CDR1 and CDR2: MDHEN and SYDVKM. The CDR3 runs to 15 residues. The trim removed 6 bases at V and 1 base at J, leaving 6 bases unmatched. CDR3 in amino acids: CASRKQGAINYGYTF. CDR3 nucleotide sequence: TGTGCCAGCAGAAAACAGGGGGCAATTAACTATGGCTACACCTTC.

The chain is built from TRBV9 and TRBJ1-4, with TRBD1 matching 7 bases. CDR1 and CDR2 from the germline V gene are SGDLS and YYNGEE. The CDR3 totals 15 residues. The V segment lost 3 bases and the J segment 8 bases; nucleotides outside the gene matches: 10. The CDR3 DNA follows: TGTGCCAGCAGCGCCGCCCCGACAGGGCAGGAAAAACTGTTTTTT. Residues: CASSAAPTGQEKLFF. Based on the CDR3 plus reference TRBV9 and TRBJ1-4, the full variable domain is DSGVTQTPKHLITATGQRVTLRCSPRSGDLSVYWYQQSLDQGLQFLIQYYNGEERAKGNILERFSAQQFPDLHSELNLSSLELGDSALYFCASSAAPTGQEKLFFGSGTQLSVL.

The J gene is TRBJ2-1, the V gene TRBV11-3; 7 bases match TRBD2. The CDR3 runs 16 residues. Germline assignment: CDR1 SGHNT and CDR2 YENEEA. Germline trimming cut 5 bases from V and 9 bases from J; bases unmatched to any gene: 16. The CDR3 region is CASSATGGTIKSEQFF. The CDR3, as DNA: TGTGCCAGCAGCGCGACTGGGGGGACTATTAAAAGTGAGCAGTTCTTC.

The chain combines TRBV19 with TRBJ2-3, with 8 bases lining up with TRBD1. The CDR3 sequence is 16 residues long. Germline CDR1 reads LNHDA; CDR2 reads SQIVND (reference sequence). Trimming took 5 bases from V and 4 from J; bases not matched to a gene: 11. The CDR3 sequence: CASSPRPQGAADTQYF. The DNA of the CDR3 is TGTGCCAGTAGTCCCCGGCCTCAGGGGGCGGCAGATACGCAGTATTTT.

The V and J genes are TRBV18 and TRBJ1-1, with D possibly matching TRBD1 (5 bases). The length of the CDR3 is 11 residues. Trimming took 6 bases from V and 7 from J, leaving 9 bases between them. CDR1 and CDR2 from the germline V gene are KGHSH and LQKENI. The CDR3 reads CASSSDSEAFF. In DNA, the CDR3 is TGTGCCAGCTCCTCCGACAGTGAAGCTTTCTTT.

This chain uses TRBV28 with TRBJ2-7; unclear D gene. From germline, CDR1 is MDHEN and CDR2 SYDVKM. CDR3 length equals 14 residues. V shed 5 bases and J shed 4 bases, with 15 bases lying between them. The CDR3 region has the DNA TGTGCCAGCAGTCTCCGACAAGGATTATACGAGCAGTACTTC. This encodes CASSLRQGLYEQYF.

The V gene is TRBV5-6, the J gene TRBJ2-2; perhaps TRBD2 as D (5 bases). CDR3 length: 15 amino acids. Germline CDR1 and CDR2: SGHDT and YYEEEE. V shed 4 bases and J shed 8 bases, with 18 bases lying between them. DNA for the CDR3: TGTGCCAGCAGCCCTATCCGGACCTGGGAGGGGGAGCTGTTTTTT. Translation gives CASSPIRTWEGELFF. Supplemented by reference TRBV5-6 and TRBJ2-2, the full variable domain reads DAGVTQSPTHLIKTRGQQVTLRCSPKSGHDTVSWYQQALGQGPQFIFQYYEEEERQRGNFPDRFSGHQFPNYSSELNVNALLLGDSALYLCASSPIRTWEGELFFGEGSRLTVL.

This clone was seen only a few times. The rearrangement links TRBV3-1 (or the pseudogene TRBV3-2) to TRBJ1-4; D is perhaps TRBD1 (6 bases). Trimming removed 6 bases at V and 4 bases at J, with 12 bases between. The germline V gene encodes CDR1 LGHDT and CDR2 YNNKEL (reference sequence). The CDR3 covers 14 residues. The CDR3 DNA reads as TGTGCCAGCAGTCTACAGGGATTTAATGAAAAACTGTTTTTT. Its translation is CASSLQGFNEKLFF.

The J gene is TRBJ1-2, the V gene TRBV23-1; D not resolved. TRBV23-1 is reported as an ORF; its role is uncertain. There are 8 residues in the CDR3. The CDR3 is CDTNGVTF. In DNA, the CDR3 is TGCGACACAAACGGGGTTACCTTC.

This clone was counted a few times. The CDR3 reads CASSVETGNTGELFF. The CDR3 DNA sequence: TGTGCCAGCAGTGTGGAAACAGGGAACACCGGGGAGCTGTTTTTT. This chain joins TRBV2 and TRBJ2-2; possible D gene TRBD1, 5 bases. This CDR3 spans 15 amino acids. V was trimmed by 4 bases and J by 1 base, leaving 10 bases between them. Germline CDR1 reads SNHLY; CDR2 reads FYNNEI.

The rearrangement uses TRBV29-1 and TRBJ2-3; D remains unclear. The CDR3 contains 13 residues. CDR1 is SQVTM and CDR2 is ANQGSEA in the germline V gene. Trimming removed 5 bases at V and 1 base at J, with 10 bases between. This chain's CDR3 is CSVCAQRTDTQYF. The CDR3 DNA sequence: TGCAGCGTTTGTGCGCAACGCACAGATACGCAGTATTTT.

This clone was recorded a few times. The chain uses TRBV5-5 and TRBJ2-5; 8 bases agree with TRBD1. The CDR3 totals 13 residues. V was pared by 5 bases and J by 4 bases, with 4 bases of the junction left unmatched. CDR1 SGHKS and CDR2 YYEKEE come from the germline V gene (reference sequence). The CDR3 loop reads CASSDRGGETQYF. CDR3 coding DNA: TGTGCCAGCAGTGACAGGGGCGGAGAGACCCAGTACTTC.

V and J are TRBV6-5 and TRBJ1-1, with TRBD1 identical over 7 bases. After removal of 6 bases from V and 2 bases from J, the junction contained 9 bases not matched to a gene. Looked up from germline, CDR1 is MNHEY and CDR2 is SVGAGI. The CDR3 runs 15 residues. CDR3 in amino acids: CASSGDRRINTEAFF. CDR3 DNA: TGTGCCAGCAGCGGGGACAGAAGGATAAACACTGAAGCTTTCTTT.

The genes are TRBV9 and TRBJ2-6; 8 positions agree with TRBD1. Germline CDR1 and CDR2: SGDLS and YYNGEE. The CDR3 has 17 amino acids. V shed 0 bases and J 0 bases; nucleotides not matched to a gene: 2. CDR3 in amino acids: CASSVGTGNSGANVLTF. The CDR3 coding sequence is TGTGCCAGCAGCGTAGGGACAGGGAACTCTGGGGCCAACGTCCTGACTTTC.

J is TRBJ2-7 and V is TRBV2; D is possibly TRBD2 (5 bases). The length of the CDR3 is 15 residues. V dropped 4 bases and J dropped 0 bases, with 13 bases sitting between them. Germline CDR1 is SNHLY and CDR2 is FYNNEI. CDR3 DNA: TGTGCCAGCAGTGGGTCGGAGGTCGTCTCCTACGAGCAGTACTTC. Protein product: CASSGSEVVSYEQYF. Looking up the rest from reference TRBV2 and TRBJ2-7 gives the full variable domain: EPEVTQTPSHQVTQMGQEVILRCVPISNHLYFYWYRQILGQKVEFLVSFYNNEISEKSEIFDDQFSVERPDGSNFTLKIRSTKLEDSAMYFCASSGSEVVSYEQYFGPGTRLTVT.

The chain carries TRBV5-1 and TRBJ2-2; 7 bases map to TRBD2. The CDR3 has 13 residues. The V and J ends lost 3 bases and 6 bases, in that order; junction bases with no gene match: 2. CDR1 is SGHRS, CDR2 YFSETQ, per germline. The CDR3 loop reads CASSWEGPGELFF. The CDR3 DNA reads TGCGCCAGCAGCTGGGAGGGTCCCGGGGAGCTGTTTTTT.

This clone is a singleton in its sample. V usage is TRBV18 and J usage is TRBJ2-2; D is perhaps TRBD1 (5 bases). Germline CDR1 KGHSH, CDR2 LQKENI. The length of the CDR3 is 16 residues. Trimming took 2 bases from V and 1 from J, leaving 11 bases between them. CDR3 nucleotides: TGTGCCAGCTCACCAAGGCAGGGTGGGAACACCGGGGAGCTGTTTTTT. It is translated as CASSPRQGGNTGELFF.

The chain joins TRBV3-1 (or the pseudogene TRBV3-2) to TRBJ1-4, with D perhaps matching TRBD1 (5 bases). The CDR3 has 14 amino acids. Trimming cost V 4 bases and J 6 bases, with 12 bases left between them. The V gene's germline CDR1 is LGHDT and CDR2 YNNKEL (reference sequence). In DNA, the CDR3 is TGTGCCAGCAGCCCGCCCGGGGGTGATGAAAAACTGTTTTTT. The encoded protein is CASSPPGGDEKLFF.

This clone has a single count. V and J are TRBV9 and TRBJ2-1, with D maybe TRBD1 (6 bases). Germline lookup yields CDR1 SGDLS and CDR2 YYNGEE. The V and J ends lost 5 bases and 8 bases respectively, with 14 bases between them. The CDR3 has 13 amino acids. The CDR3: CASSDLQGDEQFF. CDR3 coding DNA: TGTGCCAGCAGTGATTTACAGGGCGATGAGCAGTTCTTC.

This chain uses TRBV6-1 with TRBJ1-5; D uncertain. CDR3 length equals 11 residues. V was shortened by 3 bases and J by 9 bases, with 6 bases between the two germline ends. Germline CDR1 MNHNS, CDR2 SASEGT. CDR3 sequence (DNA): TGTGCCAGCAGTGACCCTAGGCCCCAGCATTTT. It encodes CASSDPRPQHF.

The chain links TRBV6-5 to TRBJ1-1, with a tentative D call TRBD1 (6 bases). Germline values: CDR1 MNHEY, CDR2 SVGAGI. The CDR3 length is 15 residues. V lost 4 bases and J 4 bases, leaving 16 bases between the germline ends. The CDR3 sequence is CASSLEQGLGTEAFF. The DNA of the CDR3 is TGTGCCAGCAGTTTAGAGCAGGGGCTCGGCACTGAAGCTTTCTTT.

V and J are TRBV5-1 and TRBJ2-6; 9 bases are a match to TRBD1. This CDR3 comprises 17 residues. In germline, CDR1 is SGHRS, CDR2 YFSETQ. Germline trimming cut 1 base from V and 4 bases from J; bases unmatched to any gene: 6. The CDR3 region is CASSLYRGLTGANVLTF. DNA of the CDR3: TGCGCCAGCAGCTTGTACAGGGGGCTAACGGGGGCCAACGTCCTGACTTTC.